This T cell receptor beta chain was identified during a study of blood T cell repertoires in COVID-19 (dated by TCRdb to about 2020). For the study in its entirety: Samples from collaborators originated in the United States, Italy and Spain and spanned both the acute and convalescent phases of COVID-19. The repertoires were made available in a free public database intended to serve as a resource for research on the immune response to SARS-CoV-2. The material from the prospective study consisted of cDNA or gDNA derived from T cells, B-cell-depleted T cells, or PBMCs. The dataset comprised deeply sampled blood TCRbeta repertoires from subjects exposed to, actively infected with, or recovered from COVID-19. HLA class I and class II types, where available, came from metadata supplied by the sample provider rather than from assay-based typing. The sample metadata nearly always contained a de-identified subject ID, COVID-19 status, age in years and sex. Samples were obtained from the ongoing ImmuneRACE study (first 160 participants) and from 1,000 to 1,500 subjects provided by 6 global collaborators. The paper as a whole reports these results and caveats: The quantity of clinical and demographic metadata differed by source and by participant and was supplied without curation.

TCRbeta CDR3 regions were amplified from genomic DNA using the immunoSEQ Assay, a bias-controlled multiplex PCR. The original methods were these. Nucleated cell counts per sample were estimated from amplification of reference gene primers within the assay. To quantify the absolute abundance of each unique TCRbeta CDR3 rearrangement, sequence reads were collapsed and filtered. Productive Simpson clonality was computed per sample as the square root of Simpson's diversity index over productive rearrangements. This immuneACCESS table, as held by TCRdb, lists in-frame sequences with V and J called but not all clones. Of the missing ones, under half trace to an unresolved V gene in checked studies; the others have no known cause. V and J calls and clone size are those listed in that table; D and trimming were worked out from the DNA. This sample gives 200,000 to 250,000 clones in total; about 87% of them show up just once. More than 3% of the sample rests with the top ten.

CDR1 SGHAT and CDR2 FQNNGV were looked up in the germline V gene. Germline trimming amounts to 4 bases on V and 1 base on J, with 11 as the count of junction bases outside the gene matches. The CDR3, cysteine through phenylalanine, is 18 amino acids long. This entry keeps only the CDR3 DNA: 54 bases, framed from base 1. Regarding this clone: The antigen it recognizes is unknown. Base qualities are not at hand, and no much larger clone is one base apart.

Participants in the prospective study were enrolled through a virtual design, were aged roughly 18 to 100 years, and lived in roughly 26 United States geographic areas. To assign participants to cohorts, the prospective study relied on clinical history that participants themselves reported in a screening survey and a study questionnaire. A participant counted as exposed if, within 2 weeks of entering the study, that participant had been in contact with someone who had a PCR-confirmed or clinician-diagnosed COVID-19 case. In the prospective study, whole blood, serum and a nasopharyngeal or oropharyngeal swab were collected from each participant by mobile phlebotomists. Participants in the prospective study had the option to provide additional blood draws and questionnaires over a roughly two-month period. Before DNA extraction, blood samples from the prospective study were shipped at room temperature or frozen.

This clonotype was sampled from a woman aged 25 to 45 who had been exposed to COVID-19. The sample comprised PBMCs or T cells enriched from blood (not recorded which). The chain couples TRBV11-2 to TRBJ2-2; a stretch of 8 junction bases matches TRBD1. The CDR3 here reads CASSSLPRTGRNTGELFF. The bases read TGTGCCAGCAGCTCCCTCCCCCGGACAGGGAGGAACACCGGGGAGCTGTTTTTT. The variable domain in full, with residues beyond the CDR3 obtained from the reference TRBV11-2 and TRBJ2-2 genes, is EAGVAQSPRYKIIEKRQSVAFWCNPISGHATLYWYQQILGQGPKLLIQFQNNGVVDDSQLPKDRFSAERLKGVDSTLKIQPAKLEDSAVYLCASSSLPRTGRNTGELFFGEGSRLTVL.